The 28 T cell receptor beta chains below were found in one sample sequenced in a study of cytomegalovirus exposure and HLA in healthy donors (TCRdb year 2017). Libraries came from the immunoSEQ multiplex PCR assay. For the multiplex PCR, a mixture combining 60 forward primers for TCR Vbeta segments and 13 reverse primers for TCR Jbeta segments was used. The source is immuneACCESS, and TCRdb retained only in-frame sequences with V and J called. Part of the clones is not carried over; for the studies checked, unresolved V genes explain less than half of this, and the remainder is unexplained. The sample table lists around 150,000 clones, 79% of them with a count of one. Roughly 6.8% of the sample is taken by the ten largest. The source material was PBMCs. These receptors were collected from a man in his fifties or sixties in good health and CMV-seropositive.

This chain links TRBV30 with TRBJ2-5; D is ambiguous. The J call is uncertain, as TRBJ2-7 better fits the DNA end. Per germline, CDR1 GTSNPN and CDR2 SVGIG (reference sequence). CDR3 size: 13 residues. The CDR3 coding sequence is TGTGCCTGGAGTGTACCATGGGGCTACGAGCAGTACTTC. This sequence encodes CAWSVPWGYEQYF.

This sequence joins TRBV7-9 and TRBJ1-1; 7 bases are shared with TRBD1. The V gene end was trimmed by 4 bases and the J gene end by 1 base; junction bases not matched to a gene: 6. The CDR3 sequence is 15 residues long. Germline V CDR1 and CDR2: SEHNR, FQNEAQ (reference sequence). In nucleotides, the CDR3 is TGTGCCAGCAGCTCTTCCGGGACAGCGAACACTGAAGCTTTCTTT. Protein product: CASSSSGTANTEAFF. Together with reference TRBV7-9 and TRBJ1-1, the CDR3 gives the full variable domain: DTGVSQNPRHKITKRGQNVTFRCDPISEHNRLYWYRQTLGQGPEFLTYFQNEAQLEKSRLLSDRFSAERPKGSFSTLEIQRTEQGDSAMYLCASSSSGTANTEAFFGQGTRLTVV.

The CDR3 reads CANREGYNEQFF. In DNA, the CDR3 is TGTGCCAACCGGGAGGGTTACAATGAGCAGTTCTTC. The chain is built from TRBV11-2 and TRBJ2-1; 8 bases line up with TRBD2. V lost 10 bases and J lost 4; bases outside the gene matches: 3. This CDR3 comprises 12 residues. The germline V gene has CDR1 SGHAT and CDR2 FQNNGV. Combining the CDR3 with reference TRBV11-2 and TRBJ2-1 gives the whole variable domain EAGVAQSPRYKIIEKRQSVAFWCNPISGHATLYWYQQILGQGPKLLIQFQNNGVVDDSQLPKDRFSAERLKGVDSTLKIQPAKLEDSAVYLCANREGYNEQFFGPGTRLTVL.

V gene TRBV29-1 combines with J gene TRBJ2-1; 8 bases are a match to TRBD1. After removal of 7 bases from V and 7 bases from J, the junction contained 3 bases not matched to a gene. The CDR3 is 11 amino acids. The germline V gene has CDR1 SQVTM and CDR2 ANQGSEA. CDR3 bases: TGCAGCGCAGACAGGGGTAATGAGCAGTTCTTC. Translating gives CSADRGNEQFF.

This clone was seen only once. The CDR3 loop is CASSMDLLQETQYF. Here the CDR3 DNA reads TGTGCCAGTAGTATGGACTTACTCCAAGAGACCCAGTACTTC. The V call is TRBV19, the J call TRBJ2-5, with D maybe TRBD2 (5 bases). V dropped 3 bases and J dropped 1 base, with 9 bases sitting between them. Germline loops: CDR1 LNHDA, CDR2 SQIVND (reference sequence). The CDR3 totals 14 residues.

This clone appeared a few times. The genes are TRBV4-1 and TRBJ2-5, with 7 bases that match TRBD1. The DNA end is more similar to TRBJ2-7, so the J call may be wrong. The V gene's germline CDR1 is MGHRA and CDR2 YSYEKL. This CDR3 has 15 residues. The CDR3 coding sequence is TGCGCCAGCAGCCAAGACGAGGGACAGACCTACGAGCAGTACTTC. It is translated as CASSQDEGQTYEQYF.

The chain employs TRBV28 and TRBJ2-5; D is perhaps TRBD2 (5 bases). CDR3 length: 14 residues. Germline V gene sequence: CDR1 MDHEN, CDR2 SYDVKM. Trimming shortened V by 5 bases and J by 6 bases, and 16 bases separated the two germline ends. CDR3 nucleotides: TGTGCCAGCAGTGTAGCCGGTACGGGAAAGACCCAGTACTTC. It codes for CASSVAGTGKTQYF. The whole variable domain, remainder taken from reference TRBV28 and TRBJ2-5, is DVKVTQSSRYLVKRTGEKVFLECVQDMDHENMFWYRQDPGLGLRLIYFSYDVKMKEKGDIPEGYSVSREKKERFSLILESASTNQTSMYLCASSVAGTGKTQYFGPGTRLLVL.

The V and J genes are TRBV19 and TRBJ1-6, with 8 bases matching TRBD1. V lost 4 bases, J lost 9 bases, and 11 bases stayed unmatched. Per germline, CDR1 LNHDA and CDR2 SQIVND (reference sequence). There are 16 residues in the CDR3. DNA for the CDR3: TGTGCCAGTAGTACCTCGCCCCAGGGGGCAGGTTCACCCCTCCACTTT. It encodes CASSTSPQGAGSPLHF.

V and J are TRBV10-3 and TRBJ2-5; possible D gene TRBD1, 6 bases. The germline V gene has CDR1 ENHRY and CDR2 SYGVKD. V shed 3 bases and J shed 3 bases, with 11 bases lying between them. The CDR3 has 14 amino acids. The CDR3 loop reads CAISDRGMEETQYF. The CDR3 nucleotides read TGTGCCATCAGTGACAGGGGAATGGAAGAGACCCAGTACTTC.

This clone was picked up one time. This rearrangement joins TRBV7-9 to TRBJ2-1; 12 nucleotides align to TRBD2. Germline CDR1 is SEHNR and CDR2 is FQNEAQ (reference sequence). V lost 5 bases and J lost 0; bases outside the gene matches: 11. The CDR3 sequence is 19 residues long. The CDR3 region has the DNA TGTGCCAGCAGCCCAGCCGGGACTAGCGGGCGCAGCTCCTACAATGAGCAGTTCTTC. It specifies CASSPAGTSGRSSYNEQFF.

This clone has only a few counts. The V and J genes are TRBV10-2 and TRBJ1-1; D may be TRBD1 (6 bases). CDR1 and CDR2 (germline): WSHSY, SAAADI. V was pared by 6 bases and J by 1 base, with 18 bases between. The CDR3 consists of 16 residues. In DNA form, the CDR3 reads TGCGCCAGCAGGGGCCGCGGCGGGGGGCCGAACACTGAAGCTTTCTTT. This gives the protein CASRGRGGGPNTEAFF.

V gene TRBV2 combines with J gene TRBJ1-2; D may be TRBD1 (5 bases). This CDR3 region has 12 residues. In germline, CDR1 is SNHLY, CDR2 FYNNEI. The V end was cut by 5 bases, the J end by 7 bases, with 11 bases between. The DNA of the CDR3 is TGTGCCAGCAGTCCAGGGTACCGTGGCTACACCTTC. Translating it yields CASSPGYRGYTF. Looking up the rest from reference TRBV2 and TRBJ1-2 gives the full variable domain: EPEVTQTPSHQVTQMGQEVILRCVPISNHLYFYWYRQILGQKVEFLVSFYNNEISEKSEIFDDQFSVERPDGSNFTLKIRSTKLEDSAMYFCASSPGYRGYTFGSGTRLTVV.

The chain has TRBV5-4 and TRBJ1-2, with a tentative D call TRBD1 (5 bases). The CDR3 is 14 residues long. The germline V gene encodes CDR1 SGHNT and CDR2 YYREEE (reference sequence). Trimming cost V 4 bases and J 8 bases, with 18 bases left between them. The CDR3 bases are TGTGCCAGCAGCGCCGGGAGGACAACTAGAGGCTACACCTTC. It is translated as CASSAGRTTRGYTF. Full variable domain (missing parts from reference TRBV5-4 and TRBJ1-2): ETGVTQSPTHLIKTRGQQVTLRCSSQSGHNTVSWYQQALGQGPQFIFQYYREEENGRGNFPPRFSGLQFPNYSSELNVNALELDDSALYLCASSAGRTTRGYTFGSGTRLTVV.

The chain recombines TRBV28 with TRBJ1-6; 12 bases map to TRBD1. Germline CDR1 and CDR2: MDHEN and SYDVKM. This CDR3 spans 15 amino acids. J gave up 10 bases and V 5 bases, and 6 bases lay outside the gene matches. Here the CDR3 reads CASSPWDRGHSPLHF. CDR3 coding DNA: TGTGCCAGCAGTCCGTGGGACAGGGGGCACTCACCCCTCCACTTT.

The CDR3 loop is CASSLLDSPSYEQYF. The CDR3 DNA reads as TGTGCCAGCAGCTTACTCGACAGTCCGTCCTACGAGCAGTACTTC. V is TRBV11-2 and J is TRBJ2-7; D possibly corresponds to TRBD1 (5 bases). Trimming removed 2 bases at V and 1 base at J, with 12 bases between. This CDR3 has 15 amino acids. Germline V lookup: CDR1 SGHAT, CDR2 FQNNGV. Supplemented by reference TRBV11-2 and TRBJ2-7, the full variable domain reads EAGVAQSPRYKIIEKRQSVAFWCNPISGHATLYWYQQILGQGPKLLIQFQNNGVVDDSQLPKDRFSAERLKGVDSTLKIQPAKLEDSAVYLCASSLLDSPSYEQYFGPGTRLTVT.

The gene calls are TRBV5-1 and TRBJ1-2; 11 bases are a match to TRBD1. This CDR3 is 13 amino acids long. Trimming removed 4 bases from V and 8 bases from J; junction bases left unmatched: 4. CDR1 is SGHRS and CDR2 is YFSETQ in the germline V gene. The CDR3: CASSPGTGGGYTF. The CDR3 DNA follows: TGCGCCAGCAGCCCCGGGACAGGGGGAGGCTACACCTTC.

The rearrangement joins TRBV6-1 to TRBJ1-3, with D maybe TRBD1 (6 bases). This CDR3 comprises 16 residues. Germline lookup yields CDR1 MNHNS and CDR2 SASEGT. V shed 3 bases and J shed 0 bases, with 12 bases lying between them. As DNA, the CDR3 is TGTGCCAGCAGTGACACAGGGTCCTACTCTGGAAACACCATATATTTT. Encoded protein: CASSDTGSYSGNTIYF.

J is TRBJ2-1 and V is TRBV5-1; the match to TRBD1 covers 11 bases. From germline, CDR1 is SGHRS and CDR2 YFSETQ. With V trimmed by 4 bases and J by 6 bases, 6 bases remained unmatched. CDR3 size: 15 residues. The CDR3 sequence: CASSRRDRGGNEQFF. For the CDR3, the DNA is TGCGCCAGCAGCCGCCGGGACAGGGGGGGCAATGAGCAGTTCTTC.

The V and J genes are TRBV7-3 and TRBJ2-2; possibly TRBD2 for D (6 bases). The germline CDR1 and CDR2 sequences are SGHTA and FQGTGA. The CDR3 has 15 residues. V lost 1 base and J lost 3, with 9 bases in between. The CDR3 is CASSLMGGDTGELFF. CDR3 nucleotide sequence: TGTGCCAGCAGCTTAATGGGGGGTGACACCGGGGAGCTGTTTTTT.

V gene TRBV28 combines with J gene TRBJ1-3, with unresolved D. The CDR3 is made up of 15 amino acids. Germline values: CDR1 MDHEN, CDR2 SYDVKM. V was shortened by 7 bases and J by 4 bases, with 17 bases between the two germline ends. The CDR3 here is CASIRKLYHGNTIYF. The CDR3 bases are TGTGCCAGCATCCGGAAACTATACCACGGAAACACCATATATTTT.

The chain carries TRBV5-1 and TRBJ2-3, with a tentative D call TRBD1 (5 bases). The ends were cut back, 3 bases at V and 0 bases at J, with 11 bases in the middle. CDR1 and CDR2 (germline): SGHRS, YFSETQ. This CDR3 has 15 residues. CDR3 sequence: CASSWTNPSTDTQYF. CDR3 nucleotides: TGCGCCAGCAGCTGGACAAATCCTAGCACAGATACGCAGTATTTT. The full variable domain, completed using reference TRBV5-1 and TRBJ2-3, is KAGVTQTPRYLIKTRGQQVTLSCSPISGHRSVSWYQQTPGQGLQFLFEYFSETQRNKGNFPGRFSGRQFSNSRSEMNVSTLELGDSALYLCASSWTNPSTDTQYFGPGTRLTVL.

The genes are TRBV28 and TRBJ2-5; D possibly corresponds to TRBD1 (6 bases). The germline V gene encodes CDR1 MDHEN and CDR2 SYDVKM. Trimming shortened V by 2 bases and J by 0 bases, and 7 bases separated the two germline ends. The CDR3 totals 14 residues. Here the CDR3 DNA reads TGTGCCAGCAGTTTAACAGGGAACCAAGAGACCCAGTACTTC. Translated, it gives CASSLTGNQETQYF.

The chain couples TRBV27 to TRBJ1-2; no firm D call. Trimming took off 4 bases at V and 7 bases at J, with 10 bases between the two ends. The germline gives CDR1 MNHEY, CDR2 SMNVEV (reference sequence). The CDR3 is made up of 12 amino acids. The CDR3 is CASSSGSGGYTF. In DNA, the CDR3 is TGTGCCAGCAGTTCCGGCAGCGGTGGCTACACCTTC.

The chain couples TRBV19 to TRBJ2-1; D possibly corresponds to TRBD1 (6 bases). The CDR3 loop spans 14 amino acids. V lost 2 bases, J lost 5 bases, and 10 bases lay in between. The germline V gene encodes CDR1 LNHDA and CDR2 SQIVND (reference sequence). The CDR3 sequence is CASSIPGTNNEQFF. The CDR3 DNA follows: TGTGCCAGTAGTATACCCGGGACAAACAATGAGCAGTTCTTC.

This clone was detected once. The J gene is TRBJ2-5, the V gene TRBV2, with D possibly matching TRBD1 (5 bases). CDR3 length: 14 amino acids. In germline, CDR1 is SNHLY, CDR2 FYNNEI. Trimming pared 7 bases from V and 0 bases from J, leaving 12 bases between. In DNA, the CDR3 is TGTGCCAGCATGGTCGGCAGGGACCAAGAGACCCAGTACTTC. Its translation is CASMVGRDQETQYF.

J is TRBJ1-1 and V is TRBV27; D may be TRBD1 (5 bases). Germline CDR1 is MNHEY and CDR2 is SMNVEV (reference sequence). The V end was cut by 8 bases, the J end by 5 bases, with 18 bases between. The CDR3 is 14 amino acids. In nucleotides, the CDR3 is TGTGCCAGCCGGATTAAATCCGGGGGGACTGAAGCTTTCTTT. It specifies CASRIKSGGTEAFF.

The rearrangement links TRBV18 to TRBJ1-3; 7 bases are a match to TRBD1. This CDR3 is built from 16 residues. From germline, CDR1 is KGHSH and CDR2 LQKENI. After removal of 3 bases from V and 5 bases from J, the junction contained 10 bases not matched to a gene. The CDR3 DNA is TGTGCCAGCTCACCTACAGGGGAAACGGGCCGAAACACCATATATTTT. This gives the protein CASSPTGETGRNTIYF.

CDR3 protein: CASSGGGYGYTF. The CDR3 DNA is TGTGCCAGCAGTGGGGGAGGCTATGGCTACACCTTC. This chain links TRBV6-1 with TRBJ1-2; no definite D call. The CDR3 is 12 amino acids. Per germline, CDR1 MNHNS and CDR2 SASEGT. Trimming removed 4 bases from V and 4 bases from J, with 7 bases in between.